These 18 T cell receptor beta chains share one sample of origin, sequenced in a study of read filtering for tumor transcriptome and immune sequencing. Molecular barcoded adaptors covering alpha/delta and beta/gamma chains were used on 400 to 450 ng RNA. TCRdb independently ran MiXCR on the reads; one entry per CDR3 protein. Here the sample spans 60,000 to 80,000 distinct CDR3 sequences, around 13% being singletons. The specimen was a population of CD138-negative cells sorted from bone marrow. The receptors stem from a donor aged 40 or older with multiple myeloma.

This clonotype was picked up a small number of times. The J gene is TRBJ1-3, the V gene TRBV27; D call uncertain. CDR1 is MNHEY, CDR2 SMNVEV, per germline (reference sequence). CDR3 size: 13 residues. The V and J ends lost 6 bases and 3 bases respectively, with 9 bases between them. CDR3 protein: CASRGGVGNTIYF. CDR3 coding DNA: TGTGCCAGCAGGGGTGGTGTTGGAAACACCATATATTTT.

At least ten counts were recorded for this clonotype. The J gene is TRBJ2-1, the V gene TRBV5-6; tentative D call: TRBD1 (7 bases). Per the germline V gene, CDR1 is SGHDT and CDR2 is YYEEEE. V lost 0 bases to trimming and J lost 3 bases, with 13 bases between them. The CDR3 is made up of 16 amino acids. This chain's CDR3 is CASSLEGAGRYNEQFF. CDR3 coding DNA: TGTGCCAGCAGCTTGGAGGGGGCGGGACGCTACAATGAGCAGTTCTTC.

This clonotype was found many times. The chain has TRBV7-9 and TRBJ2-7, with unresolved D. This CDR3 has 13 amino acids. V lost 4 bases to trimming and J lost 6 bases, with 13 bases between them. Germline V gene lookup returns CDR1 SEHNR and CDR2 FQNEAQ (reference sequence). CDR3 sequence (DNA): TGTGCCAGCAGCTCCCCCCCGGTCGGCGAGCAGTACTTC. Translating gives CASSSPPVGEQYF.

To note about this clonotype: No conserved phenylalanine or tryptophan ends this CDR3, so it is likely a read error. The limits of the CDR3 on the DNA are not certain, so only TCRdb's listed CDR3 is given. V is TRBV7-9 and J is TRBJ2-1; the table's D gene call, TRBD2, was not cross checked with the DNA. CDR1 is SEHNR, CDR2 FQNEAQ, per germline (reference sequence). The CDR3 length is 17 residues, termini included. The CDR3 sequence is CASSLRLGTSGGREQIY.

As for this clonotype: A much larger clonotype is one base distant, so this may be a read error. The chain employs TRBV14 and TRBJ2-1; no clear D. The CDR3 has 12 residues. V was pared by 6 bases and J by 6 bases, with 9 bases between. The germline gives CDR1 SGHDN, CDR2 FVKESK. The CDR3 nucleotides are TGTGCCAGCAGGCCTGAATTCAATGAGCAGTTCTTC. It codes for CASRPEFNEQFF.

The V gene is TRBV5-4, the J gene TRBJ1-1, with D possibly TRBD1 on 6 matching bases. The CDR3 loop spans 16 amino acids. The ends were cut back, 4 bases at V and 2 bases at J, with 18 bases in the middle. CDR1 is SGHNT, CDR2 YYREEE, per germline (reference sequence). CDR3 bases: TGTGCCAGCAGCCTACAGGGCCGCGGGTCCAACACTGAAGCTTTCTTT. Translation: CASSLQGRGSNTEAFF.

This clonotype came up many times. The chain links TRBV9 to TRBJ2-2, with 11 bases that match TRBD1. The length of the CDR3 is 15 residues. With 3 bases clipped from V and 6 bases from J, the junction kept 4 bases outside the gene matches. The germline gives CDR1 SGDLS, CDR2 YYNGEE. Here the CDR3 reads CASSGGQGASGELFF. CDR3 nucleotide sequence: TGTGCCAGCAGCGGAGGACAGGGGGCGTCCGGGGAGCTGTTTTTT. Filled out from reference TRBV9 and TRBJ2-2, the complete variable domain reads DSGVTQTPKHLITATGQRVTLRCSPRSGDLSVYWYQQSLDQGLQFLIQYYNGEERAKGNILERFSAQQFPDLHSELNLSSLELGDSALYFCASSGGQGASGELFFGEGSRLTVL.

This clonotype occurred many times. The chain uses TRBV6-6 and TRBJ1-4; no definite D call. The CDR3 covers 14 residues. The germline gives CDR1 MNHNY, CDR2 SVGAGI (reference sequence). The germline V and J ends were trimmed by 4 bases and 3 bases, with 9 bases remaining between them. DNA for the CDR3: TGTGCCAGCAGTTCGGACGGATCTAATGAAAAACTGTTTTTT. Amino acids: CASSSDGSNEKLFF.

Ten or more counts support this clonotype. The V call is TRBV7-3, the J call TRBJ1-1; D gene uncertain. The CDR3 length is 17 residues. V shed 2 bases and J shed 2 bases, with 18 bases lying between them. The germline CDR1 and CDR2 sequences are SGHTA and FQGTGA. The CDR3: CASSLGILGTVNTEAFF. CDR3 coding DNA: TGTGCCAGCAGCTTAGGGATCTTGGGCACGGTAAACACTGAAGCTTTCTTT.

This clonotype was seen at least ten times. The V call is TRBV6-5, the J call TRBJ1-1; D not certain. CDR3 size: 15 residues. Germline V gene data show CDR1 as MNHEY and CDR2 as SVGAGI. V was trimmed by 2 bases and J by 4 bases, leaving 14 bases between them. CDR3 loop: CASSYAAGMGTEAFF. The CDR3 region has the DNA TGTGCCAGCAGTTACGCTGCGGGGATGGGCACTGAAGCTTTCTTT.

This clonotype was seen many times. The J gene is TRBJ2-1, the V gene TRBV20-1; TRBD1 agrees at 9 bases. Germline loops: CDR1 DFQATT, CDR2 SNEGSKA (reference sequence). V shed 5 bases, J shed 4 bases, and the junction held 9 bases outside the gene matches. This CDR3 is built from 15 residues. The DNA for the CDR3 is TGCAGTGCTCATACCCCGGGACAGGGATACAATGAGCAGTTCTTC. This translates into CSAHTPGQGYNEQFF.

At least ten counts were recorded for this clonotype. CDR3 nucleotides: TGCAGTGCTCTCGGACTAGCGGGAGATGTAGAGACCCAGTACTTC. This sequence encodes CSALGLAGDVETQYF. The chain has TRBV20-1 and TRBJ2-5, with TRBD2 identical over 13 bases. This CDR3 is 15 amino acids long. Trimming at V came to 5 bases and at J to 4 bases, leaving 7 bases not matched to a gene. CDR1 is DFQATT and CDR2 is SNEGSKA in the germline V gene (reference sequence).

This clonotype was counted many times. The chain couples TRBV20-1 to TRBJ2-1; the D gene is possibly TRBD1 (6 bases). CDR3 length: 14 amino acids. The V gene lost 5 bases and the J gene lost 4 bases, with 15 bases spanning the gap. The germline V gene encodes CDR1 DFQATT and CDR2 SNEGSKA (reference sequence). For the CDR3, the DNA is TGCAGTGCTTACGACAGGACGGGGTACAATGAGCAGTTCTTC. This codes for CSAYDRTGYNEQFF.

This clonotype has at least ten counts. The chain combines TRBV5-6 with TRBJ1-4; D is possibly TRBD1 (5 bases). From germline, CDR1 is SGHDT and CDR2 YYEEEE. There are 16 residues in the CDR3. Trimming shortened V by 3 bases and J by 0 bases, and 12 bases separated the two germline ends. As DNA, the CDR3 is TGTGCCAGCAGCTACAGCAGGGCGGCAACTAATGAAAAACTGTTTTTT. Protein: CASSYSRAATNEKLFF.

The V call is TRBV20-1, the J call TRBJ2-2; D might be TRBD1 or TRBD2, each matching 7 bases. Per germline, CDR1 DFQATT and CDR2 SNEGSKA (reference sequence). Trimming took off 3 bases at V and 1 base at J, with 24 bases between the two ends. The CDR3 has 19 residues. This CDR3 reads CSAREEQGTASGNTGELFF. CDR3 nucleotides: TGCAGTGCTAGGGAAGAACAGGGGACGGCTAGCGGGAACACCGGGGAGCTGTTTTTT.

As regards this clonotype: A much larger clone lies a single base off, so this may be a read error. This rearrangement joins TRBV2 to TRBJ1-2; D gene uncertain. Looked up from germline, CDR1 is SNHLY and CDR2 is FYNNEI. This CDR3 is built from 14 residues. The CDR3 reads CASSDDIANCGYTF. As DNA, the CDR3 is TGTGCCAGCAGTGATGACATAGCTAACTGTGGCTACACCTTC.

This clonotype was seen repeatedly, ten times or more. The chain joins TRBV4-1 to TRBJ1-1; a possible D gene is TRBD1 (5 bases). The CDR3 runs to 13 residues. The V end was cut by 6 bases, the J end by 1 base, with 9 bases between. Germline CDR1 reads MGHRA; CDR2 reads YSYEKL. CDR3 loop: CASRWGGNTEAFF. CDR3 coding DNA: TGCGCCAGCAGGTGGGGGGGGAACACTGAAGCTTTCTTT.

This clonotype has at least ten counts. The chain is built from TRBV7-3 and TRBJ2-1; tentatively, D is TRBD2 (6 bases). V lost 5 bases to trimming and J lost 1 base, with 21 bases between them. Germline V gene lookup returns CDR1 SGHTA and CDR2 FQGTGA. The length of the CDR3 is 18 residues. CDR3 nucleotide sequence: TGTGCCAGCAGCCGCATTGGGGCAGGGAGGATATCCTACAATGAGCAGTTCTTC. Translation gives CASSRIGAGRISYNEQFF.